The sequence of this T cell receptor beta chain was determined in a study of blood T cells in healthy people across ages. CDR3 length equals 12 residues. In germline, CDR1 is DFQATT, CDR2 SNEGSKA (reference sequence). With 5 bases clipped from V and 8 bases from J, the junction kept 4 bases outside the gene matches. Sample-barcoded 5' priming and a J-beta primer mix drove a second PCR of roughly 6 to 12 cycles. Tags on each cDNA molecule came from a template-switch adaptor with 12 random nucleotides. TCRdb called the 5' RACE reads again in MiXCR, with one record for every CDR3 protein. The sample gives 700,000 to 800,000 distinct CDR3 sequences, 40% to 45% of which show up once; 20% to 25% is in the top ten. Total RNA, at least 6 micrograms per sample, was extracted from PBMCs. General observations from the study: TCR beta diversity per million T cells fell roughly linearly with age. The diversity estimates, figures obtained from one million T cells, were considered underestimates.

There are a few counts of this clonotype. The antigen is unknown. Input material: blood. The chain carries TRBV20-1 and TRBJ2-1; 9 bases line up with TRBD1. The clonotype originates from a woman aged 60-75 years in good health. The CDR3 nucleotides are TGCAGTGCTTCGACAGGGGGAGATGAGCAGTTCTTC. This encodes CSASTGGDEQFF.